This is a list of T cell receptor beta chains from one sample in a study of cytomegalovirus exposure and HLA in healthy donors. Assay: immunoSEQ multiplex PCR; the TCRdb copy retains only in-frame clones and omits some. The sample lists approximately 140,000 clones, roughly 87% occurring once. The sequenced sample was PBMCs. The source is a woman in her 40s in good health and CMV-seronegative. CDR3s include the opening cysteine and the closing phenylalanine or tryptophan. The D gene is left open where the match is weak. Part of the rows lack a size; the others show once, few, many or a class for expanded clones.

TRBJ2-7	TRBV19	.	TRBD2	TGTGCCAGTAGTATAGACACTAGCGGCTACGAGCAGCACTTC	CASSIDTSGYEQHF
TRBJ2-1	TRBV5-1	.	TRBD1	TGCGCCAGCAAGACAGGGATCGATGAGCAGTTCTTC	CASKTGIDEQFF
TRBJ1-1	TRBV11-2	.	.	TGTGCCAGCACCTTACAGGGAGGGAACACTGAAGCTTTCTTT	CASTLQGGNTEAFF
TRBJ2-5	TRBV2	.	TRBD2	TGTGCCAGTGAAAGGGGGATAGCGGGAGGTGGAAAGACCCAGTACTTC	CASERGIAGGGKTQYF
TRBJ2-2	TRBV6-5	.	.	TGTGCCAGCAGTCCGCCGGGGGCGGGAGTCGAGGAGCTGTTTTTT	CASSPPGAGVEELFF
TRBJ2-5	TRBV4-2	.	.	TGTGCCAGCAGCCAATCCCGGGAAGAGACCCAGTACTTC	CASSQSREETQYF
TRBJ1-5	TRBV7-2	.	.	TGTGCCAGCAGCGCACAGAGAGATCAGCCCCAGCATTTT	CASSAQRDQPQHF
TRBJ2-2	TRBV5-1	.	TRBD2	TGCGCCAGCAGCTTGAATGGCGGGAGGTCGGCCGGGGAGCTGTTTTTT	CASSLNGGRSAGELFF
TRBJ2-3	TRBV9	.	TRBD1	TGTGCCAGCAGCGTCCTCAACAGGGGGCACACAGATACGCAGTATTTT	CASSVLNRGHTDTQYF
TRBJ2-5	TRBV2	.	.	TGTGCCAGCAGTGGCCAGGGTCAAGAGACCCAGTACTTC	CASSGQGQETQYF
TRBJ2-1	TRBV6-5	.	TRBD2	TGTGCCAGCAGAGATAGCGGGACGAACTACAATGAGCAGTTCTTC	CASRDSGTNYNEQFF
TRBJ2-2	TRBV2	once	.	TGTGCCAGCAAACCGGGAGTGGGAAACACCGGGGAGCTGTTTTTT	CASKPGVGNTGELFF
TRBJ2-6	TRBV9	.	.	TGTGCCAGCAGCAGCGCGCCCTCTGGGGCCAACGTCCTGACTTTC	CASSSAPSGANVLTF
TRBJ1-1	TRBV7-9	once	TRBD1	TGTGCCAGCAGATTTTCGGGACAGACTGAAGCTTTCTTT	CASRFSGQTEAFF
TRBJ2-3	TRBV19	.	.	TGTGCCAGTAGTAAGATGAGGGGGACAGATACGCAGTATTTT	CASSKMRGTDTQYF
TRBJ1-3	TRBV7-8	.	TRBD1	TGTGCCAGCAGCCCCACACGGACAGGGAGTGTGGGAAACACCATATATTTT	CASSPTRTGSVGNTIYF
TRBJ2-5	TRBV2	.	TRBD1	TGTGCCAGCAGTGAGCTGGCAGGGGGGACCCAGTACTTC	CASSELAGGTQYF
TRBJ2-3	TRBV9	.	TRBD2	TGTGCCAGCAGCGTAGATCCTAGCGGGAGGGCAAATACGCAGTATTTT	CASSVDPSGRANTQYF
TRBJ1-2	TRBV5-4	.	.	TGTGCCAGCAGCTTGGTGACAGAAGCCTATGGCTACACCTTC	CASSLVTEAYGYTF
TRBJ2-1	TRBV6-6	.	TRBD2	TGTGCCAGCAGTTATGTAACTAGCGGAAACAATGAGCAGTTCTTC	CASSYVTSGNNEQFF
TRBJ2-1	TRBV5-6	.	TRBD2	TGTGCCAGCAGCCCTGGACTAGCGGGCATCTACAATGAGCAGTTCTTC	CASSPGLAGIYNEQFF
TRBJ2-5	TRBV6-5	.	.	TGTGCCAGCAGTTACCAGGGTGGGGTTCAAGAGACCCAGTACTTC	CASSYQGGVQETQYF
TRBJ2-1	TRBV19	once	.	TGTGCCAGTAGTATGGAGGCCCTTTGGGGTCACAATGAGCAGTTCTTC	CASSMEALWGHNEQFF
TRBJ2-5	TRBV7-9	once	TRBD2	TGTGCCAGCAGCTTAGATTCGGGAGGGCTAGGGACCCAGTACTTC	CASSLDSGGLGTQYF
TRBJ1-4	TRBV7-9	.	.	TGTTCCAGCAGCCGTAGACAGAATAATGAAAAACTGTTTTTT	CSSSRRQNNEKLFF
TRBJ2-1	TRBV27	.	TRBD2	TGTGCCAGCAGTTTCGGTGGCGGGAGGACCAGGGAGTTCTTC	CASSFGGGRTREFF
TRBJ1-4	TRBV5-1	once	TRBD1	TGCGCCAGCAGCCCCCGGGACAGGGATGGGGGGGAAAAACTGTTTTTT	CASSPRDRDGGEKLFF
TRBJ2-3	TRBV5-4	once	.	TGTGCCAGCAGCTTGGTCGGCGGGGTCGGCACAGATACGCAGTATTTT	CASSLVGGVGTDTQYF
TRBJ2-7	TRBV6-5	few	TRBD2	TGTGCCAGCAGTTCCCAGGGGACTAGCGGGACCCGCGAGCAGTACTTC	CASSSQGTSGTREQYF
TRBJ2-1	TRBV5-1	once	TRBD2	TGCGCCAGCAGCTTGGCGACTAGCGGGGGGGTCAATGAGCAGTTCTTC	CASSLATSGGVNEQFF
TRBJ1-3	TRBV19	.	.	TGTGCCAGCGACAATCTTAGCTCTGGAAACACCATATATTTT	CASDNLSSGNTIYF
TRBJ2-3	TRBV4-3	.	TRBD2	TGCGCCAGCAGCCAACTTTACCCGCCTAGCGGTGATACGCAGTATTTT	CASSQLYPPSGDTQYF
TRBJ2-7	TRBV7-6	.	TRBD1	TGTGCCAGCAGCTTAGGCCGGACAGGGGTATACGAGCAGTACTTC	CASSLGRTGVYEQYF
TRBJ1-2	TRBV27	once	.	TGTGCCAGCAGTCCGACAGGCCCTCTCGGCTACACCTTC	CASSPTGPLGYTF
TRBJ2-7	TRBV5-1	.	TRBD1	TGCGCCAGCAGCCTGCCGGGACAGGGCTACGAGCAGTACTTC	CASSLPGQGYEQYF
TRBJ2-7	TRBV2	.	TRBD2	TGTGCCAGCAGTGGACTAGCGGGAGGGCCTGAATACGAGCAGTACTTC	CASSGLAGGPEYEQYF
TRBJ2-5	TRBV2	.	.	TGTGCCAGCAGTAGATCCCCAGGGCCCGAAGAGACCCAGTACTTC	CASSRSPGPEETQYF
TRBJ2-4	TRBV7-2	.	.	TGTGCCAGCAGCCCGGGGGAGCGAATTCAGTACTTC	CASSPGERIQYF
TRBJ2-3	TRBV2	.	TRBD1	TGTGCCAGCAGGATGACAGGGAACACAGATACGCAGTATTTT	CASRMTGNTDTQYF
TRBJ2-1	TRBV7-3	.	TRBD2	TGTGCCAGCAGCTTAGTAGCGGGAGAGAATGAGCAGTTCTTC	CASSLVAGENEQFF
TRBJ1-1	TRBV29-1	.	TRBD1	TGCAGCGTTGTTTGGGGACAGAGGAACACTGAAGCTTTCTTT	CSVVWGQRNTEAFF
TRBJ2-3	TRBV5-6	once	.	TGTGCCAGCAGCTCCTACCCTAGATCAGATACGCAGTATTTT	CASSSYPRSDTQYF
TRBJ1-5	TRBV7-9	.	TRBD1	TGTGCCAGCAGGGATGGGACAGACAATCAGCCCCAGCATTTT	CASRDGTDNQPQHF
TRBJ2-7	TRBV5-1	.	TRBD1	TGCGCCAGCGGGCGGACAGGGGGAACCTACGAGCAGTACTTC	CASGRTGGTYEQYF
TRBJ1-3	TRBV6-5	.	.	TGTGCCAGCAGCCGCAGGGTAGCTGGAAACACCATATATTTT	CASSRRVAGNTIYF
TRBJ2-3	TRBV6-6	.	TRBD1	TGTGCCACCACGACAGGGGCCGCAGATACGCAGTATTTT	CATTTGAADTQYF
TRBJ2-7	TRBV11-2	.	.	TGTGCCAGCGCGACCTCGGGGAGCGGGTTCTACGAGCAGTACTTC	CASATSGSGFYEQYF
TRBJ2-1	TRBV10-3	.	TRBD1	TGTGCCATCAGTGAGTCAGGACAGGGTAGCAATGAGCAGTTCTTC	CAISESGQGSNEQFF
TRBJ1-2	TRBV5-5	.	TRBD1	TGTGCCAGCAGCCAGGGACAGAACTATGGCTACACCTTC	CASSQGQNYGYTF
TRBJ1-4	TRBV6-1	.	TRBD1	TGTGCCAGCAGTGGGGCGCGGGACAGTTTTGTAAAACTGTTTTTT	CASSGARDSFVKLFF
TRBJ1-1	TRBV29-1	.	TRBD1	TGCAGCTATCGACAGGGTTCAACGAACACTGAAGCTTTCTTT	CSYRQGSTNTEAFF
TRBJ1-1	TRBV28	.	TRBD1	TGTGCCAGCAGTTTACCAGGGGGCGCGTTGAACACTGAAGCTTTCTTT	CASSLPGGALNTEAFF
TRBJ2-2	TRBV7-9	.	TRBD2	TGTGCCAGCAGTCGCGGACTAGCGGGAGCCGGGGAGCTGTTTTTT	CASSRGLAGAGELFF